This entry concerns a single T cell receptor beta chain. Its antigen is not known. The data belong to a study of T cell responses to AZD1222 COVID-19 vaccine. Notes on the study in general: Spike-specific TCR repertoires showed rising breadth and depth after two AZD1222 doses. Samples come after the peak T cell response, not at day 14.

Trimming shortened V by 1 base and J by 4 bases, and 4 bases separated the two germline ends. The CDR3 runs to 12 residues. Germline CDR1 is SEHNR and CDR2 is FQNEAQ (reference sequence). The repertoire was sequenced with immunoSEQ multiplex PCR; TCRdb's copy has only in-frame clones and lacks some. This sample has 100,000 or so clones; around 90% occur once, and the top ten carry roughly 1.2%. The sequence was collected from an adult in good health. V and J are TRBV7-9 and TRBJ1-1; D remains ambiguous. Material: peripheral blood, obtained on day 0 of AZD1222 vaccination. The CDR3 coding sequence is TGTGCCAGCAGCTTAGTGGTCACTGAAGCTTTCTTT. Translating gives CASSLVVTEAFF.